This entry lists 22 T cell receptor beta chains sequenced from one sample in a study of molecular identifiers for immune sequencing clone quantification. TCRdb independently ran MiXCR on the PCR reads; one entry per CDR3 protein. The sample lists some 680,000 distinct CDR3 sequences, roughly 27% occurring once. The sample taken for sequencing was naive CD8+ T cells from blood, with Jurkat cell RNA spiked in. Described subset: FACS-sorted CD8+CD4-CCR7+CD45RA+ naive T cells. The receptors here all came from a human donor in good health. Some libraries in this study had Jurkat cell RNA spiked in.

The chain combines TRBV20-1 with TRBJ1-1, with D possibly being TRBD1 (5 bases). There are 14 residues in the CDR3. Looked up from germline, CDR1 is DFQATT and CDR2 is SNEGSKA (reference sequence). V lost 8 bases, J lost 3 bases, and 19 bases lay in between. In DNA, the CDR3 is TGCAGTCTGCCAGGGACCCCGGGGTACACTGAAGCTTTCTTT. It specifies CSLPGTPGYTEAFF.

This clonotype has ten or more counts. The chain has TRBV28 and TRBJ2-7, with a possible D match to TRBD2 (6 bases). CDR3 length equals 13 residues. V was trimmed by 3 bases and J by 7 bases, leaving 13 bases between them. The V gene's germline CDR1 is MDHEN and CDR2 SYDVKM. The CDR3 nucleotides read TGTGCCAGCAGTTTTGGGACTTCAAGGGAGCAGTACTTC. Protein product: CASSFGTSREQYF.

This clonotype was counted ten times or more. The chain has TRBV28 and TRBJ1-4; possible D gene TRBD1, 5 bases. Trimming cost V 4 bases and J 0 bases, with 12 bases left between them. CDR1 MDHEN and CDR2 SYDVKM come from the germline V gene. This CDR3 region has 16 residues. CDR3: CASSSRTSATNEKLFF. In DNA, the CDR3 is TGTGCCAGCAGTTCGAGGACATCTGCAACTAATGAAAAACTGTTTTTT. Drawing the rest from reference TRBV28 and TRBJ1-4, the complete variable domain is DVKVTQSSRYLVKRTGEKVFLECVQDMDHENMFWYRQDPGLGLRLIYFSYDVKMKEKGDIPEGYSVSREKKERFSLILESASTNQTSMYLCASSSRTSATNEKLFFGSGTQLSVL.

V is TRBV6-6 and J is TRBJ1-6, with a weak D call TRBD1 (5 bases). Trimming stripped 5 bases from V and 4 bases from J, with 9 bases between. From germline, CDR1 is MNHNY and CDR2 SVGAGI (reference sequence). This CDR3 region has 14 residues. This chain's CDR3 is CASSRDGYNSPLHF. Written as DNA, the CDR3 is TGTGCCAGCAGTCGGGACGGTTATAATTCACCCCTCCACTTT.

The chain employs TRBV6-5 and TRBJ1-2; D remains unclear. Per the germline V gene, CDR1 is MNHEY and CDR2 is SVGAGI. This CDR3 has 15 residues. V lost 5 bases and J lost 4, with 17 bases in between. CDR3 sequence reads: CASSTRTETFYGYTF. The CDR3 DNA reads TGTGCCAGCAGTACCCGGACCGAAACCTTCTATGGCTACACCTTC.

Remarks on this clonotype: A clone one base away is much larger, so this may be a read error. The chain uses TRBV20-1 and TRBJ2-7, with a tentative D call TRBD2 (6 bases). Looked up from germline, CDR1 is DFQATT and CDR2 is SNEGSKA (reference sequence). The ends were cut back, 3 bases at V and 2 bases at J, with 11 bases in the middle. The CDR3 is made up of 13 amino acids. CDR3 amino acids: CSASSTGAYEQYF. The DNA for the CDR3 is TGCAGTGCTAGTTCCACGGGAGCCTACGAGCAGTACTTC.

In its sample, this clonotype was seen many times. The chain employs TRBV7-9 and TRBJ1-1; D may be TRBD1 (5 bases). Germline CDR1 SEHNR, CDR2 FQNEAQ (reference sequence). The CDR3 runs to 13 residues. Trimming pared 5 bases from V and 3 bases from J, leaving 10 bases between. The CDR3 nucleotides read TGTGCCAGCAGCCCAGGGTTTCACACTGAAGCTTTCTTT. It yields the protein CASSPGFHTEAFF.

The chain carries TRBV30 and TRBJ2-7; D not certain. V dropped 0 bases and J dropped 6 bases, with 24 bases sitting between them. There are 17 residues in the CDR3. Per the germline V gene, CDR1 is GTSNPN and CDR2 is SVGIG (reference sequence). The CDR3 sequence is CAWSVQRVYRPICEQYF. The CDR3 region has the DNA TGTGCCTGGAGTGTACAACGTGTATATCGCCCTATCTGCGAGCAGTACTTC. Full variable domain (missing parts from reference TRBV30 and TRBJ2-7): SQTIHQWPATLVQPVGSPLSLECTVEGTSNPNLYWYRQAAGRGLQLLFYSVGIGQISSEVPQNLSASRPQDRQFILSSKKLLLSDSGFYLCAWSVQRVYRPICEQYFGPGTRLTVT.

For this clonotype: The junction does not match germline at one end; this may be a read error. The chain joins TRBV20-1 to TRBJ2-3, with 9 bases fitting TRBD1. The CDR3 runs to 16 residues. The germline CDR1 and CDR2 sequences are DFQATT and SNEGSKA (reference sequence). The DNA for the CDR3 is TGCAGTGCTAAATTACAGGGGGCGCTTTTAGCAGATACGCGGTATTTT. This gives the protein CSAKLQGALLADTRYF.

This clonotype has a handful of counts. This chain connects TRBV10-3 to TRBJ2-5; D may correspond to TRBD1 or TRBD2 (5 bases each). From germline, CDR1 is ENHRY and CDR2 SYGVKD. This CDR3 contains 15 residues. Between the trimmed V and J ends, which lost 3 bases and 0 bases, there was a span of 11 bases. The CDR3 here is CAISDPGLHQETQYF. The DNA for the CDR3 is TGTGCCATCAGTGACCCGGGGCTCCACCAAGAGACCCAGTACTTC.

The V call is TRBV7-9, the J call TRBJ2-7, with a tentative D call TRBD1 (5 bases). The CDR3 is 13 residues long. V lost 11 bases and J 5 bases, leaving 19 bases between the germline ends. CDR1 SEHNR and CDR2 FQNEAQ come from the germline V gene (reference sequence). CDR3 protein: CAYSSGARNEQYF. In nucleotides, the CDR3 is TGTGCCTACTCCAGTGGGGCAAGGAACGAGCAGTACTTC.

The rearrangement uses TRBV6-2 or TRBV6-3 and TRBJ2-7, with 8 bases matching TRBD2. The CDR3 has 13 residues. The V and J ends lost 4 bases and 7 bases, in that order; junction bases with no gene match: 6. CDR1 MNHEY and CDR2 SVGEGT come from the germline V gene. CDR3 loop: CASSSGLAQEQYF. The CDR3 coding sequence is TGTGCCAGCAGTTCCGGACTAGCTCAAGAGCAGTACTTC.

The table lists this clonotype with many counts. This chain connects TRBV15 to TRBJ2-1; 8 nucleotides align to TRBD2. The CDR3 is 17 amino acids. V lost 0 bases, J lost 4 bases, and 8 bases stayed unmatched. Germline values: CDR1 LNHNV, CDR2 YYDKDF (reference sequence). DNA of the CDR3: TGTGCCACCAGCAGAGATGTGGCTAGCGGGTTTTACAATGAGCAGTTCTTC. This sequence encodes CATSRDVASGFYNEQFF. Full variable domain (missing parts from reference TRBV15 and TRBJ2-1): DAMVIQNPRYQVTQFGKPVTLSCSQTLNHNVMYWYQQKSSQAPKLLFHYYDKDFNNEADTPDNFQSRRPNTSFCFLDIRSPGLGDTAMYLCATSRDVASGFYNEQFFGPGTRLTVL.

This clonotype has at least ten counts. The V and J genes are TRBV28 and TRBJ1-1; no reliable D call. The CDR3 is 14 residues long. Germline V lookup: CDR1 MDHEN, CDR2 SYDVKM. V was pared by 2 bases and J by 1 base, with 8 bases between. DNA for the CDR3: TGTGCCAGCAGTTTAAGTCAAGGGAACACTGAAGCTTTCTTT. This codes for CASSLSQGNTEAFF.

Notes on this clonotype: A single base separates this from a much larger clone, so it may be a read error. The J gene is TRBJ2-1, the V gene TRBV15; 9 bases line up with TRBD1. The CDR3 has 14 amino acids. CDR1 and CDR2 from the germline V gene are LNHNV and YYDKDF (reference sequence). Trimming took 5 bases from V and 6 from J; bases not matched to a gene: 5. CDR3 bases: TGTGCCACCAGCTTCGTGACAGGGGGCAATGAGCAGTTCTTC. This sequence encodes CATSFVTGGNEQFF.

This clonotype was observed at least ten times. The chain is built from TRBV6-5 and TRBJ1-3; D is uncertain. The germline gives CDR1 MNHEY, CDR2 SVGAGI. Trimming cost V 1 base and J 11 bases, with 12 bases left between them. The CDR3 spans 13 residues. In DNA form, the CDR3 reads TGTGCCAGCAGTTACTACCCGGATTCCTCCATATATTTT. Its translation: CASSYYPDSSIYF.

On this clonotype: This may be a read error, as it is one base from a much larger clone. CDR3 sequence: CASSLGGGTYGQYF. CDR3 DNA sequence: TGTGCCAGCAGCTTGGGAGGCGGGACCTACGGGCAGTACTTC. V usage is TRBV5-6 and J usage is TRBJ2-7; D perhaps matches TRBD2 (6 bases). Germline CDR1 SGHDT, CDR2 YYEEEE. The CDR3 runs 14 residues.

In this sample, this clonotype turned up a few times. The genes are TRBV19 and TRBJ1-1; 9 nucleotides match TRBD1. This CDR3 contains 13 residues. In germline, CDR1 is LNHDA, CDR2 SQIVND (reference sequence). V shed 6 bases, J shed 3 bases, and the junction held 2 bases outside the gene matches. CDR3 residues: CASSDRGDTEAFF. Written as DNA, the CDR3 is TGTGCCAGTAGCGACAGGGGGGACACTGAAGCTTTCTTT.

There are many counts of this clonotype. V gene TRBV25-1 combines with J gene TRBJ2-7, with no clear D. V gave up 2 bases and J gave up 5 bases, with 4 bases separating them. The CDR3 runs 11 residues. Germline lookup yields CDR1 MGHDK and CDR2 SYGVNS. CDR3 coding DNA: TGTGCCAGCAGTGAAGGGAACGAGCAGTACTTC. As protein: CASSEGNEQYF.

This clonotype has more than one count but fewer than ten. The chain uses TRBV6-5 and TRBJ1-4; unclear D gene. Germline CDR1 is MNHEY and CDR2 is SVGAGI. The CDR3 consists of 17 residues. Trimming cost V 0 bases and J 7 bases, with 18 bases left between them. CDR3: CASSYSQARTLGEKLFF. CDR3 nucleotides: TGTGCCAGCAGTTACTCCCAAGCTCGCACCTTAGGTGAAAAACTGTTTTTT.

The rearrangement joins TRBV6-2 or TRBV6-3 to TRBJ2-2; D not certain. This CDR3 region has 17 residues. The germline V and J ends were trimmed by 8 bases and 6 bases, with 25 bases remaining between them. Germline V gene lookup returns CDR1 MNHEY and CDR2 SVGEGT. CDR3 sequence: CASFPGQIEYPPGELFF. CDR3 coding DNA: TGTGCCAGCTTTCCTGGCCAAATCGAATATCCCCCCGGGGAGCTGTTTTTT.

This clonotype has ten or more counts. The rearrangement uses TRBV4-3 and TRBJ2-1; 7 bases line up with TRBD2. The CDR3 consists of 14 residues. The V and J ends lost 1 base and 3 bases, in that order; junction bases with no gene match: 0. Looked up from germline, CDR1 is LGHNA and CDR2 is YSLEER. The CDR3 region has the DNA TGCGCCAGCAGCCAAGGCGGGGGCTACAATGAGCAGTTCTTC. Its translation: CASSQGGGYNEQFF.